Given below is one T cell receptor beta chain in context. Its target is not known. This CDR3 contains 16 residues. The V end lost 4 bases, the J end lost 1 base, and 14 bases lay between the germline ends. In germline, CDR1 is SGHRS, CDR2 YFSETQ. These data originate in a study of coeliac disease. Looking at the study overall: Disease groups: newly diagnosed active, refractory type I, gluten-free-diet controlled. General observations from the study: The authors considered this approach unsuitable for unbiased detection of gliadin-specific T cells. Active celiac intraepithelial and lamina propria samples had lower TRB and TRG clonality than control samples. TRB repertoires were largely private, with most amino acid sequences found in only one sample.

Cells were frozen in aliquots of around 500,000, and one aliquot per fraction was sequenced. Sequencing used immunoSEQ multiplex PCR; TCRdb keeps in-frame clones, though not all of them. Counted here are several thousand clones, about three fifths occurring once; the ten biggest clones make up approximately 15%. V usage is TRBV5-1 and J usage is TRBJ2-2, with TRBD2 as a possible D gene (5 bases). The receptor's source is a woman aged 18-29 years with active celiac disease. Sequenced sample: intraepithelial lymphocytes from the gut. The CDR3 DNA is TGCGCCAGCAGCCCCGGGAAGGAGCTGAACACCGGGGAGCTGTTTTTT. It specifies CASSPGKELNTGELFF.